This T cell receptor (beta chain) was documented in a study of early T cells in non-severe SARS-CoV-2 infection. Background on the study: Sequenced bulk RNA came from whole blood that was unsorted, and chains were unpaired. Findings of the study overall: VDJdb matching favored anti-spike CD8 responses, missing private and CD4 specificities.

Attached unique molecular identifiers marked individual cDNA molecules. TCRdb called the 5' RACE reads again in MiXCR, with one record for every CDR3 protein. Counted here are about 100,000 distinct CDR3 sequences, about 13% occurring once; the ten biggest clones make up around 2.4%. V gave up 0 bases and J gave up 12 bases, with 18 bases separating them. Germline V gene sequence: CDR1 SGHRS, CDR2 YFSETQ. CDR3 length: 15 amino acids. The sample holds many counts of this clonotype. What it recognizes is unknown. This clonotype was obtained from an adult who was a healthcare worker with PCR-confirmed SARS-CoV-2 infection or an uninfected control (not recorded which). Material for sequencing was whole blood. The chain carries TRBV5-1 and TRBJ1-4; D perhaps matches TRBD1 (6 bases). This chain's CDR3 is CASSLGWDTARELFF. The CDR3 DNA reads as TGCGCCAGCAGCTTGGGCTGGGACACCGCGAGGGAACTGTTTTTT.